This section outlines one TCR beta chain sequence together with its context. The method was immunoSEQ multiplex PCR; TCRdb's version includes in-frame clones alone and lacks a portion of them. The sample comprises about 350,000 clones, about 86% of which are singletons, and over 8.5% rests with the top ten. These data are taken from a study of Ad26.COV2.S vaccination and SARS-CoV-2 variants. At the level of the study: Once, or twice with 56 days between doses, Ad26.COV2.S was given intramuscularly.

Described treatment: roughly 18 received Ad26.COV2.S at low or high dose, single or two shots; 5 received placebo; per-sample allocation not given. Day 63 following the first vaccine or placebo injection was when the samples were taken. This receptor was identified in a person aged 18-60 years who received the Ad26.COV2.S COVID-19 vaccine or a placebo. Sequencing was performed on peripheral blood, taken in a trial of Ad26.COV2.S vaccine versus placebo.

CDR3 coding DNA: TGCGCCAGCAGCCTCGGTAGGAAGGGTGGCACCGGGGAGCTGTTTTTT. Its protein product is CASSLGRKGGTGELFF. This sequence joins TRBV5-1 and TRBJ2-2; D remains ambiguous. The CDR3 spans 16 residues. V lost 4 bases and J lost 4, with 17 bases in between. Per the germline V gene, CDR1 is SGHRS and CDR2 is YFSETQ.